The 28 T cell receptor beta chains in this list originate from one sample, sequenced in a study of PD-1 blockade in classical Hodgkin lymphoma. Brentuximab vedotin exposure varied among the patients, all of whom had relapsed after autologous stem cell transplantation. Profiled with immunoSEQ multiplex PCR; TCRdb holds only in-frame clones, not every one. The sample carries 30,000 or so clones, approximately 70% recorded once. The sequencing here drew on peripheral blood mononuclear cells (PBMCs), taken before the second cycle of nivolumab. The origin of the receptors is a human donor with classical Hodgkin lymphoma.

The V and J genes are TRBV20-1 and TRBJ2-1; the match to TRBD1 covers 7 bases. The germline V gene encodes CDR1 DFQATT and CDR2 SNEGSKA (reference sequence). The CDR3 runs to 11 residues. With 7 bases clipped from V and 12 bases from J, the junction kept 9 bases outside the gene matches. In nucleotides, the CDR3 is TGCAGTGTCCTTCTCCGGGACAGGCAGTTCTTC. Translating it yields CSVLLRDRQFF.

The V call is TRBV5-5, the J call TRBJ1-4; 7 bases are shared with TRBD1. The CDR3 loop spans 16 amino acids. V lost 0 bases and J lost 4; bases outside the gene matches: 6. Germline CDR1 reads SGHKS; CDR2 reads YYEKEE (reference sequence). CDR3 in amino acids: CASSLGGGGLNEKLFF. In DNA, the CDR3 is TGTGCCAGCAGCTTGGGCGGAGGGGGCCTTAATGAAAAACTGTTTTTT.

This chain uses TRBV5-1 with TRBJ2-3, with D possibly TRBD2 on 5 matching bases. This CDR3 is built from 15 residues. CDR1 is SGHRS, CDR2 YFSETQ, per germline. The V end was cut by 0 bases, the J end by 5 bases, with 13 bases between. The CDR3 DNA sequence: TGCGCCAGCAGCTTGGCCTCTAGCATCGGAGATACGCAGTATTTT. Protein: CASSLASSIGDTQYF.

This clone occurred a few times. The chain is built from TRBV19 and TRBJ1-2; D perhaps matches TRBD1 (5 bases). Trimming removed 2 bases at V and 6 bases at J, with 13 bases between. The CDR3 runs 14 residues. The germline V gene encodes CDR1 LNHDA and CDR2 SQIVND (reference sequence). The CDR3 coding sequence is TGTGCCAGTAGTATATGGACAAGTGAGGATGGCTACACCTTC. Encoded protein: CASSIWTSEDGYTF.

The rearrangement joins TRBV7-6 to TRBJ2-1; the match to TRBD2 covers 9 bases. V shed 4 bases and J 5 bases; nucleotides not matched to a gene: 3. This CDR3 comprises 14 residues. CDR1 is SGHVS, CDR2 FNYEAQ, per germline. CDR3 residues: CASSSGTSNNEQFF. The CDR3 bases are TGTGCCAGCAGCTCCGGGACTAGCAACAATGAGCAGTTCTTC.

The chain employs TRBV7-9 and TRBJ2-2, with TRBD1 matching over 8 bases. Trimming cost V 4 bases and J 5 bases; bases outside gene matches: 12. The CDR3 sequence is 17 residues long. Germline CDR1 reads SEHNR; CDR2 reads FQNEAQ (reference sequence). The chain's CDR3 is CASSSETGQGRTGELFF. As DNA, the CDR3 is TGTGCCAGCAGCTCGGAAACCGGACAGGGTAGAACCGGGGAGCTGTTTTTT.

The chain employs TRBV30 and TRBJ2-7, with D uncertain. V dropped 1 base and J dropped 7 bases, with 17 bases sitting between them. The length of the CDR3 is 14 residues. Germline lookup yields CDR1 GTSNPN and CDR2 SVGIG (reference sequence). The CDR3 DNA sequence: TGTGCCTGGAGTGAGGTGGCCCCCAGTGGGGAGCAGTACTTC. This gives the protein CAWSEVAPSGEQYF.

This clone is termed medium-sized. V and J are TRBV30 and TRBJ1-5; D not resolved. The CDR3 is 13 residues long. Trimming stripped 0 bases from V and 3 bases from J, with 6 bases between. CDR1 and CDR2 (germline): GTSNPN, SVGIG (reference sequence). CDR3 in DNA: TGTGCCTGGAGTGTTGACAACAATCAGCCCCAGCATTTT. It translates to CAWSVDNNQPQHF.

The CDR3: CASSHYPGAGEQYF. CDR3 DNA: TGTGCCAGCAGCCACTATCCGGGGGCCGGCGAGCAGTACTTC. The chain links TRBV28 to TRBJ2-7; D tentatively reads TRBD1 or TRBD2 (6 bases each). CDR1 MDHEN and CDR2 SYDVKM come from the germline V gene. Trimming took 6 bases from V and 6 from J, leaving 18 bases between them. The CDR3 runs 14 residues.

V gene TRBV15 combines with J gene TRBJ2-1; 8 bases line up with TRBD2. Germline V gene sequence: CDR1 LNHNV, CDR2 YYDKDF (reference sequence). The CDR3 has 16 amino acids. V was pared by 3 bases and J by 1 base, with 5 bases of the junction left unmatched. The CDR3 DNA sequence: TGTGCCACCAGCAGGGATAGCGGGGTTTCCTACAATGAGCAGTTCTTC. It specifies CATSRDSGVSYNEQFF.

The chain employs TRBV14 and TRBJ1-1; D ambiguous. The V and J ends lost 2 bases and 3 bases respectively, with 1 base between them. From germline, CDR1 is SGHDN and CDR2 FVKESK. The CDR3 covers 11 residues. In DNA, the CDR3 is TGTGCCAGCAGCCAATACACTGAAGCTTTCTTT. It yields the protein CASSQYTEAFF.

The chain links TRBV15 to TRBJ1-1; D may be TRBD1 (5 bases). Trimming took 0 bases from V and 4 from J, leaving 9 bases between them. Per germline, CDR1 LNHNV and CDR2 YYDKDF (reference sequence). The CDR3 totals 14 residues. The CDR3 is CATSREKGITEAFF. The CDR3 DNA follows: TGTGCCACCAGCAGAGAAAAGGGGATCACTGAAGCTTTCTTT.

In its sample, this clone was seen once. The CDR3 spells CASSLQGFSNQPQHF. CDR3 in DNA: TGTGCCAGCAGCTTACAGGGTTTTAGCAATCAGCCCCAGCATTTT. This chain links TRBV11-2 with TRBJ1-5; tentatively, D is TRBD1 (5 bases). V shed 2 bases and J shed 0 bases, with 8 bases lying between them. The germline V gene encodes CDR1 SGHAT and CDR2 FQNNGV. The CDR3 runs to 15 residues.

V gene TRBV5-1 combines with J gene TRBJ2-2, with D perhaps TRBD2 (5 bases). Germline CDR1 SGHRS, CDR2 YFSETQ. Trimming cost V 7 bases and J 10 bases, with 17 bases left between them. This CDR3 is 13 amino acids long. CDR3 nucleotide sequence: TGCGCCAGCGGCCGGGCTAGCATCGAGGAGCTGTTTTTT. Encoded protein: CASGRASIEELFF.

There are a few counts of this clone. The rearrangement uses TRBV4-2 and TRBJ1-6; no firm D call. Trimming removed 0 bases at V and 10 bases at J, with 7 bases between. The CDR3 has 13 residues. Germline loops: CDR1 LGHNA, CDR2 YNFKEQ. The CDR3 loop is CASSQDGGSPLHF. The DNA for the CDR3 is TGTGCCAGCAGCCAAGATGGAGGGTCACCCCTCCACTTT.

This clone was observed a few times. The CDR3, as DNA: TGCGCCAGCGCGGGGATTGATGGCTACACCTTC. This gives the protein CASAGIDGYTF. This chain joins TRBV10-1 and TRBJ1-2; D gene unclear. This CDR3 is built from 11 residues. V lost 8 bases and J 6 bases, leaving 10 bases between the germline ends. CDR1 is WNHNN, CDR2 SYGVQD, per germline (reference sequence).

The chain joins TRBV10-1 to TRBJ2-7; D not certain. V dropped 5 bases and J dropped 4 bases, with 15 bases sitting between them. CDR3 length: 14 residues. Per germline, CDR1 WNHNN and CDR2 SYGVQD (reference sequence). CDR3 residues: CASSRPQAKYEQYF. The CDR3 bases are TGCGCCAGCAGTAGACCCCAAGCCAAATACGAGCAGTACTTC.

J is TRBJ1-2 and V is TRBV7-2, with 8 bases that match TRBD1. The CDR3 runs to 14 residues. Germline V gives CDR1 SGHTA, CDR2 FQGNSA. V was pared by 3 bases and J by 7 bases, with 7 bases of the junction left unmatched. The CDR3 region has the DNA TGTGCCAGCAGCTTCTCAGGGGGCGCGGGTGGCTACACCTTC. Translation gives CASSFSGGAGGYTF.

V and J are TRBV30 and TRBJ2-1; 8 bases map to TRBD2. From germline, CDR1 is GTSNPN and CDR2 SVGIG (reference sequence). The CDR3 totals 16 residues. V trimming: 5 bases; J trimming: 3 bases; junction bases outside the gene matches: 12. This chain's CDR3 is CAWSRQAGGRYNEQFF. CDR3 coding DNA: TGTGCCTGGTCGAGGCAGGCGGGGGGCCGCTACAATGAGCAGTTCTTC.

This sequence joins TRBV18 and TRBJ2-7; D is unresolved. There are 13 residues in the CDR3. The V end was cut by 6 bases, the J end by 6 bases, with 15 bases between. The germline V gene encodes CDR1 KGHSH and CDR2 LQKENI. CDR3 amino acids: CASSKDPASEQYF. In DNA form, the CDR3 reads TGTGCCAGCTCCAAAGACCCAGCTTCCGAGCAGTACTTC.

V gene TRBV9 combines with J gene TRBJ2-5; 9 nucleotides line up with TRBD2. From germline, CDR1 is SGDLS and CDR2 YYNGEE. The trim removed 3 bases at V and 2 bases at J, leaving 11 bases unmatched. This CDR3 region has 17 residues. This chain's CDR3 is CASSAPLGLARQETQYF. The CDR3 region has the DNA TGTGCCAGCAGCGCCCCTCTTGGACTAGCGCGACAAGAGACCCAGTACTTC.

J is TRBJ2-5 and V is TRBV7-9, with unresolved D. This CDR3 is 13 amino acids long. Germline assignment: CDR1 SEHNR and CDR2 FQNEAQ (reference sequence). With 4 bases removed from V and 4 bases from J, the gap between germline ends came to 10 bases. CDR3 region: CASSSLDRETQYF. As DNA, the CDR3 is TGTGCCAGCAGCTCATTAGATCGAGAGACCCAGTACTTC.

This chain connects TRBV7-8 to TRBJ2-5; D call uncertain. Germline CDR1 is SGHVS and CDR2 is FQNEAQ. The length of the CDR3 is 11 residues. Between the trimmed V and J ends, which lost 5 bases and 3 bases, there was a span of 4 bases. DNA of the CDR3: TGTGCCAGCAGCCTGAAAGAGACCCAGTACTTC. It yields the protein CASSLKETQYF.

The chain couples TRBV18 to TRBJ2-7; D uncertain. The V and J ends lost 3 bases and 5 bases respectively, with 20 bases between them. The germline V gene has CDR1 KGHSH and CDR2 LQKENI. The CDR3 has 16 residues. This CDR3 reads CASSPYTKGGLDEQYF. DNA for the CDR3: TGTGCCAGCTCACCTTATACGAAGGGTGGATTAGACGAGCAGTACTTC.

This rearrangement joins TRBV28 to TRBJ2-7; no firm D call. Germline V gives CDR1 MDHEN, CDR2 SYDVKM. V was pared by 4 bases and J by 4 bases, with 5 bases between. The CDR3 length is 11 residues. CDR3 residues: CASSSEYEQYF. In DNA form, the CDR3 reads TGTGCCAGCAGTTCGGAGTACGAGCAGTACTTC. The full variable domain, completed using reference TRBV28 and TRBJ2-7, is DVKVTQSSRYLVKRTGEKVFLECVQDMDHENMFWYRQDPGLGLRLIYFSYDVKMKEKGDIPEGYSVSREKKERFSLILESASTNQTSMYLCASSSEYEQYFGPGTRLTVT.

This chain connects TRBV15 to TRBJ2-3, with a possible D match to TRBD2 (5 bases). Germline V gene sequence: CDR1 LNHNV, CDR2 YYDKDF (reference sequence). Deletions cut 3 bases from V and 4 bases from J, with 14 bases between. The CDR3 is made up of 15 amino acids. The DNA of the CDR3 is TGTGCCACCAGCAGGGCCTCCCCCGGGGCAGATACGCAGTATTTT. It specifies CATSRASPGADTQYF.

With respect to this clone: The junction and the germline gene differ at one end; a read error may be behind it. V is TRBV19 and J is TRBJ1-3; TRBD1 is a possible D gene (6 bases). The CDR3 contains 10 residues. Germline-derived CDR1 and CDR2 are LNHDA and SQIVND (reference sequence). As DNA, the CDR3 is TGTGCCAGTAGTAAGTGGACAGTCAATTTT. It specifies CASSKWTVNF.

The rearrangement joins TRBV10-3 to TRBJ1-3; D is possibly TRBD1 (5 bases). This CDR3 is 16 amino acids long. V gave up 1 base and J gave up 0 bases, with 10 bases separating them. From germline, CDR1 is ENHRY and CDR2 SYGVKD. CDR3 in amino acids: CAISEYRSNSGNTIYF. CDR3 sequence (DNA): TGTGCCATCAGTGAGTACAGGTCGAACTCTGGAAACACCATATATTTT.